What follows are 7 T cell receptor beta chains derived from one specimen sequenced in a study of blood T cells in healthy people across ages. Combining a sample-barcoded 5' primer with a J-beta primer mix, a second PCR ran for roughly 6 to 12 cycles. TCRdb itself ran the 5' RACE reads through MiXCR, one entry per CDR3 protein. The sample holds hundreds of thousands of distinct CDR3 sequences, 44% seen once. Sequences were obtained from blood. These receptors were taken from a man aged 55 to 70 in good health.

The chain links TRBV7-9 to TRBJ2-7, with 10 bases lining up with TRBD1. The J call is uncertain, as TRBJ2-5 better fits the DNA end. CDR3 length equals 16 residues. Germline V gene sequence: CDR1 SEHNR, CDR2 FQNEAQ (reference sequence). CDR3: CASSLGSGTGVVTQYF. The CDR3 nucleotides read TGTGCCAGCAGCTTAGGATCCGGGACAGGGGTGGTGACCCAGTACTTC.

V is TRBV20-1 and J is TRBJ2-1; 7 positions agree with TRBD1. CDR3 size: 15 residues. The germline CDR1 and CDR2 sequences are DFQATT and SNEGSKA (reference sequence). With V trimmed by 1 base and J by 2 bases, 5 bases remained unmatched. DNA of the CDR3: TGCAGTGCTAGAGGGGGCCAGGGGGCCTACAATGAGCAGTTCTTC. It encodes CSARGGQGAYNEQFF.

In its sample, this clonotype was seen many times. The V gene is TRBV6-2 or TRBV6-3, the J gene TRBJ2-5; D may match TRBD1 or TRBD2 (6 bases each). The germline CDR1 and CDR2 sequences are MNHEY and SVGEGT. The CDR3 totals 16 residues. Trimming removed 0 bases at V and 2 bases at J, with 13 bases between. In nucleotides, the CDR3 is TGTGCCAGCAGTTACTCGGAGGGGGGCTTACAAGAGACCCAGTACTTC. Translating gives CASSYSEGGLQETQYF.

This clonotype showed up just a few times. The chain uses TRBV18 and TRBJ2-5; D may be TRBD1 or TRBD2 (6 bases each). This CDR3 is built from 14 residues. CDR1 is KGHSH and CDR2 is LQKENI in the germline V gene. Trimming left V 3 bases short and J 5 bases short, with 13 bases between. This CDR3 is CASSPVVGGETQYF. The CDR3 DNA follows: TGTGCCAGCTCACCGGTTGTCGGGGGCGAGACCCAGTACTTC.

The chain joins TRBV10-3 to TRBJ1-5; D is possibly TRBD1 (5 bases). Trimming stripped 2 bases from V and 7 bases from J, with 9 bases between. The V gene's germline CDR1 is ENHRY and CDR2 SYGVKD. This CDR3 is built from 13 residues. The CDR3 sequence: CAISEPGSQPQHF. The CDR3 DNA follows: TGTGCCATCAGTGAGCCAGGGTCACAGCCCCAGCATTTT.

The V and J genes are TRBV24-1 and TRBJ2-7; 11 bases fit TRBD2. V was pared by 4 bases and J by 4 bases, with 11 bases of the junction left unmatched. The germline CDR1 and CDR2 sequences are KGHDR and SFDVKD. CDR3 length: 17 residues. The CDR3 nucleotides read TGTGCCACCAGTGAACTAGCGGGGGCCCCAGAACTTTACGAGCAGTACTTC. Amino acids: CATSELAGAPELYEQYF.

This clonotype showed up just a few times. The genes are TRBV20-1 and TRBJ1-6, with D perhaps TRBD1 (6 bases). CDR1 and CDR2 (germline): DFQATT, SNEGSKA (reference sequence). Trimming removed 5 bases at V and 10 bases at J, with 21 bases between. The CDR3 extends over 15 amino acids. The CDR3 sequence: CSARRVGGARSPLHF. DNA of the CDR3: TGCAGTGCTCGGAGGGTCGGGGGCGCCCGGTCACCCCTCCACTTT.